The sequence of this T cell receptor beta chain was determined in a study of blood T cell repertoires in COVID-19. Study summary: Acute and convalescent COVID-19 samples came from the United States, Italy and Spain. Sources were T cells, B-cell-depleted T cells, or PBMCs; the material itself was cDNA or gDNA.

This clone was observed a handful of times. Study members were between roughly 18 and 100 years old and lived in over 20 US regions. Cohorts were determined from participant-reported clinical history. This CDR3 region has 13 residues. Profiling relied on immunoSEQ multiplex PCR, and the TCRdb table lists in-frame clones only, not all of them. The sample has 290,000 or so clones; about 93% are singletons. The material sequenced was PBMCs or T cells enriched from blood (not recorded which). This TCR was sampled from a woman in her 30s who had recovered from COVID-19. The V and J genes are TRBV21-1 and TRBJ1-2. TRBV21-1 is labeled a pseudogene. The CDR3 nucleotides read TGTGCCAGCAGAGGGAGAAAGTCCTATGGCTACACCTTC. This translates into CASRGRKSYGYTF.